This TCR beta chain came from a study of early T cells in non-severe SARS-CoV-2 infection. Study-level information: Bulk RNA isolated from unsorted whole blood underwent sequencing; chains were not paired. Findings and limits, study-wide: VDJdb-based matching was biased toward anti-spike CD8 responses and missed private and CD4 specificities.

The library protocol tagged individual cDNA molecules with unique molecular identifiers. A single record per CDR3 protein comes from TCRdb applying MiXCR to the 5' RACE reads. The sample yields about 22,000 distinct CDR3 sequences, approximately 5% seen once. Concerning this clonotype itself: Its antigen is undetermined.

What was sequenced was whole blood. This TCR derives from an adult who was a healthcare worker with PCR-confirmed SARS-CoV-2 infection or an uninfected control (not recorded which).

The CDR3 DNA follows: TGTGCCAGCAGTTACGGAGAAGGCTCTGGGGCCAACGTCCTGACTTTC. Translating it yields CASSYGEGSGANVLTF. The chain links TRBV6-2 or TRBV6-3 to TRBJ2-6; D is unresolved. V was trimmed by 2 bases and J by 0 bases, leaving 8 bases between them. The CDR3 has 16 amino acids. CDR1 and CDR2 (germline): MNHEY, SVGEGT.